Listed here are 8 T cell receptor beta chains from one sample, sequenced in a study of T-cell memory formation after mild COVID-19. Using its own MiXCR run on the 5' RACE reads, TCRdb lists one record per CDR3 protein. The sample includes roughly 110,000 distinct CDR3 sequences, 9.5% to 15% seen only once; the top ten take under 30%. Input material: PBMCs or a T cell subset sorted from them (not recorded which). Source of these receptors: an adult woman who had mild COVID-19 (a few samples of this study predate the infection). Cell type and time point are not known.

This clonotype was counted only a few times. The CDR3 sequence: CASSSQVSVAGIIGPYNEQFF. As DNA, the CDR3 is TGTGCCAGCAGCTCCCAAGTATCAGTAGCGGGAATCATCGGCCCCTACAATGAGCAGTTCTTC. The chain uses TRBV14 and TRBJ2-1; 8 bases are a match to TRBD2. Germline trimming cut 5 bases from V and 2 bases from J; bases unmatched to any gene: 23. Germline V gene lookup returns CDR1 SGHDN and CDR2 FVKESK. CDR3 length: 21 residues.

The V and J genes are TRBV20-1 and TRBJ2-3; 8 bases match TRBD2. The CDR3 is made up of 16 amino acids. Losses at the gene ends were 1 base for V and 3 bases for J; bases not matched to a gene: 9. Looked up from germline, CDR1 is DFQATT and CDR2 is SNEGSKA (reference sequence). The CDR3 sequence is CSARGDRGGLTDTQYF. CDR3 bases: TGCAGTGCTAGAGGGGATCGGGGGGGCCTGACAGATACGCAGTATTTT.

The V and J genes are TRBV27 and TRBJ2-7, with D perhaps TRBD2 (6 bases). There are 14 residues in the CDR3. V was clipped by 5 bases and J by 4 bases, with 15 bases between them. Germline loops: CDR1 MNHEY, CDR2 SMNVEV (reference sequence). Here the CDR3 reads CASSTPGLRYEQYF. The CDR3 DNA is TGTGCCAGCAGTACTCCGGGACTTAGATACGAGCAGTACTTC.

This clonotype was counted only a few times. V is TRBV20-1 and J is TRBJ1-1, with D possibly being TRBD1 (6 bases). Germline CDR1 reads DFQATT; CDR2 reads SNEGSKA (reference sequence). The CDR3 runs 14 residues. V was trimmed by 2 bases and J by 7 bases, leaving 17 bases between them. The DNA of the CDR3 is TGCAGTGCTAGAAGAACAGGGAGCGGGCTTGAAGCTTTCTTT. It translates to CSARRTGSGLEAFF.

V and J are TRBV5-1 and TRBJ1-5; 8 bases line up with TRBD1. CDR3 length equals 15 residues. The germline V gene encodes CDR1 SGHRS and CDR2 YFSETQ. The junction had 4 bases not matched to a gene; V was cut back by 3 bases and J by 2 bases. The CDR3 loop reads CASSSDRGGNQPQHF. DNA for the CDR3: TGCGCCAGCAGCTCCGACAGGGGAGGCAATCAGCCCCAGCATTTT.

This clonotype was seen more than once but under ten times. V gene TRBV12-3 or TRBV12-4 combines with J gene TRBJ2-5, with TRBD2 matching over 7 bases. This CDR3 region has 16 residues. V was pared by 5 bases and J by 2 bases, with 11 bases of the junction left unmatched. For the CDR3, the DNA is TGTGCCAGCAGTCTACGAGGACTAGAGGCACAAGAGACCCAGTACTTC. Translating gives CASSLRGLEAQETQYF.

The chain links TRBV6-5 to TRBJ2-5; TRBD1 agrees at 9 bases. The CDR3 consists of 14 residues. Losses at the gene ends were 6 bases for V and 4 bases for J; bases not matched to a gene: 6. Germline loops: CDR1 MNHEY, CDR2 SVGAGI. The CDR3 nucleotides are TGTGCCAGCAGCCCACAGGGGGCTGGAGAGACCCAGTACTTC. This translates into CASSPQGAGETQYF.

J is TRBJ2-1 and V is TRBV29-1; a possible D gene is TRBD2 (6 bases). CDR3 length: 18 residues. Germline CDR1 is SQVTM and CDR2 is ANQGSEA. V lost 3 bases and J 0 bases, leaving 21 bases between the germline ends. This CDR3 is CSVDWDSNSPSSYNEQFF. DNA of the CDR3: TGCAGCGTTGACTGGGACTCGAATTCCCCGAGCTCCTACAATGAGCAGTTCTTC.